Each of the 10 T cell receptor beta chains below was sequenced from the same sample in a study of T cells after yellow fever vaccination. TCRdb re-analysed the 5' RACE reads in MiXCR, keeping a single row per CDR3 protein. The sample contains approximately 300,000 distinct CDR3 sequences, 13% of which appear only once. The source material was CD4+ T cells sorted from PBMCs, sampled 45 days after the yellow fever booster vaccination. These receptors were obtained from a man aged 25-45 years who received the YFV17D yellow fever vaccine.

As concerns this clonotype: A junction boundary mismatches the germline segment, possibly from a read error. As DNA, the CDR3 is TGTGCTAGCAGCTTAGGGACTAGGGGCGACGAGCAGTACTTC. It yields the protein CASSLGTRGDEQYF. V usage is TRBV7-7 and J usage is TRBJ2-7, with 8 bases aligning to TRBD2. CDR1 and CDR2 from the germline V gene are SSHAT and FNYEAQ (reference sequence). CDR3 length: 14 residues.

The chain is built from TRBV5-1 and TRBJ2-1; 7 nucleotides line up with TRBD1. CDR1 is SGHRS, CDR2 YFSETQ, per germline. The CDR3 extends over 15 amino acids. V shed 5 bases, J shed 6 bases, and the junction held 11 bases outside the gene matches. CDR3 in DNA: TGCGCCAGCAGGGGGACCTGGGACAGTCTCAATGAGCAGTTCTTC. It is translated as CASRGTWDSLNEQFF.

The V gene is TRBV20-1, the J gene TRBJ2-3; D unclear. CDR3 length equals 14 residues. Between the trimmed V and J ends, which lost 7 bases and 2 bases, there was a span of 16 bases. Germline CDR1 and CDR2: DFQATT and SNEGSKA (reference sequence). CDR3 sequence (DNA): TGCAGTGTCATAAAGAGGAGCTACACAGATACGCAGTATTTT. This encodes CSVIKRSYTDTQYF.

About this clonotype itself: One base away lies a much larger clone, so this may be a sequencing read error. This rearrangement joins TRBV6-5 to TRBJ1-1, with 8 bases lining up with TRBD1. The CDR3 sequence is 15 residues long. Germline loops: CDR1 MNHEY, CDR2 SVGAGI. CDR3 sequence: CACSYSLDRVTEAFF. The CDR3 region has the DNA TGTGCCTGCAGTTACTCCCTGGACAGGGTGACTGAAGCTTTCTTT.

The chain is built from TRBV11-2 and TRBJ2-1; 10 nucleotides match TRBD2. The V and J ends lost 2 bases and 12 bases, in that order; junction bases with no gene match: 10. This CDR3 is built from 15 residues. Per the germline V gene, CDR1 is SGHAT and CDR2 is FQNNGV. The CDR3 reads CASSLSLAGVGRQFF. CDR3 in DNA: TGTGCCAGCAGCTTAAGTCTAGCGGGAGTAGGGCGGCAGTTCTTC.

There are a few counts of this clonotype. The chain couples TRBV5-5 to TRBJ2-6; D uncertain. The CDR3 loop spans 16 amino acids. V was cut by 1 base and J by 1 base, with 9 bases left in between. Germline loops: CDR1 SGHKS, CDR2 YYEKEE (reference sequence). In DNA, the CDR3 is TGTGCCAGCAGCTTGAACGGTCATTCTGGGGCCAACGTCCTGACTTTC. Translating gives CASSLNGHSGANVLTF.

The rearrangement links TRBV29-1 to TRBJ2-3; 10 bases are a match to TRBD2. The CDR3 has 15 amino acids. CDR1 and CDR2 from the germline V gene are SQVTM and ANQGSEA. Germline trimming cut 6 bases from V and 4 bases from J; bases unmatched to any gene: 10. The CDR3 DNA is TGCAGCGTCAAATCAGGGACTAGCGAATCAGATACGCAGTATTTT. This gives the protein CSVKSGTSESDTQYF.

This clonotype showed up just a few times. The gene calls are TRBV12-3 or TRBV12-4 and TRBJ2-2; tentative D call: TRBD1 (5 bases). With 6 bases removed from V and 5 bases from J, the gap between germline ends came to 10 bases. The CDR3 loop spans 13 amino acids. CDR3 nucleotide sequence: TGTGCCAGCAGGCAGGGTCGAACCGGGGAGCTGTTTTTT. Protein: CASRQGRTGELFF.

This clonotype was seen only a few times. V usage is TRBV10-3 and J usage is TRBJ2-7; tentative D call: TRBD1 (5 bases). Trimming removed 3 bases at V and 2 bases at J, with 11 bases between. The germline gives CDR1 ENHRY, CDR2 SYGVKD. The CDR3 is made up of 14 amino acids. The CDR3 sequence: CAISDSGRAYEQYF. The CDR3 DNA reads TGTGCCATCAGTGATAGTGGCAGGGCCTACGAGCAGTACTTC.

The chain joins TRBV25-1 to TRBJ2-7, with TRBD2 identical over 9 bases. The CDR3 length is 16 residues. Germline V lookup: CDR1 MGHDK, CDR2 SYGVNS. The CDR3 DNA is TGTGCCAGCAGCTTTACAACCGGGACTAGCTATTTGGTCCGTGAGGTC. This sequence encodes CASSFTTGTSYLVREV.